This T cell receptor (beta chain) derives from a study of blood T cell repertoires in COVID-19. Repertoires were generated with immunoSEQ multiplex PCR, while TCRdb's copy carries only in-frame clones and drops some. The table includes about 140,000 clones, over 75% detected once. With V trimmed by 2 bases and J by 2 bases, 7 bases remained unmatched. CDR3 length equals 16 residues. The V gene's germline CDR1 is LGHNA and CDR2 YNFKEQ. The sequence came from a man aged 55 to 70 with active or convalescent COVID-19. The genes are TRBV4-2 and TRBJ2-5; 8 bases line up with TRBD2. The sequenced sample was peripheral blood. The CDR3 DNA sequence: TGTGCCAGCAGCCAACGGACGGGAGGGCTTCAAGAGACCCAGTACTTC. This encodes CASSQRTGGLQETQYF.